A single sample is the source of the 5 T cell receptor beta chains below, sequenced in a study of OX40 agonist ivuxolimab in advanced cancers. Profiled with immunoSEQ multiplex PCR; TCRdb holds only in-frame clones, not every one. The table lists roughly 49,000 clones, 80% to 85% of them singletons, with over 5% in the top ten. The sequences come from CD4+ or CD8+ T cells sorted from blood, collected in a trial of the OX40 agonist ivuxolimab. The receptors here all came from an adult with an advanced solid tumor such as melanoma, head and neck, liver or kidney cancer.

This rearrangement joins TRBV11-2 to TRBJ2-1; D not resolved. CDR1 is SGHAT, CDR2 FQNNGV, per germline. The length of the CDR3 is 12 residues. Trimming pared 4 bases from V and 6 bases from J, leaving 7 bases between. Here the CDR3 DNA reads TGTGCCAGCAGCTCATATAGCAATGAGCAGTTCTTC. Its protein is CASSSYSNEQFF.

The V call is TRBV21-1, the J call TRBJ1-1. TRBV21-1 is tagged as a pseudogene. The CDR3 has 12 amino acids. CDR3 sequence (DNA): TGTGCCAGCAGCATTCGGAACACTGAAGCTTTCTTT. Its protein is CASSIRNTEAFF.

This clone was observed a few times. The chain links TRBV18 to TRBJ2-7; TRBD1 matches 8 bases. The junction had 6 bases not matched to a gene; V was cut back by 5 bases and J by 6 bases. There are 13 residues in the CDR3. The germline V gene encodes CDR1 KGHSH and CDR2 LQKENI. The chain's CDR3 is CASSSTGEIEQYF. CDR3 nucleotide sequence: TGTGCCAGCTCATCGACAGGGGAAATCGAGCAGTACTTC.

Only a few counts were recorded for this clone. The V call is TRBV30, the J call TRBJ2-7, with 7 bases fitting TRBD2. The CDR3 loop spans 12 amino acids. The junction had 5 bases not matched to a gene; V was cut back by 0 bases and J by 9 bases. From germline, CDR1 is GTSNPN and CDR2 SVGIG (reference sequence). The CDR3 DNA reads TGTGCCTGGAGTGTTGGGGACTATTGGCAGTACTTC. It translates to CAWSVGDYWQYF.

About this clone itself: Other DNA sequences in this specimen translate into the identical CDR3. J is TRBJ2-2 and V is TRBV11-2; 7 bases are a match to TRBD1. CDR1 and CDR2 (germline): SGHAT, FQNNGV. With V trimmed by 3 bases and J by 9 bases, 4 bases remained unmatched. CDR3 length equals 13 residues. The CDR3 is CASSLGTVWELFF. The CDR3 DNA sequence: TGTGCCAGCAGCTTGGGGACAGTTTGGGAGCTGTTTTTT.